This TCR beta chain was documented in a study of T cell changes during pregnancy in multiple sclerosis. This clone was counted once. Generated by immunoSEQ multiplex PCR, the TCRdb table keeps only in-frame clones and is missing some. The profile shows some 80,000 clones, roughly 91% of them singletons. The CDR3 has 17 amino acids. CDR1 is MNHNS and CDR2 is SASEGT in the germline V gene. With 1 base clipped from V and 2 bases from J, the junction kept 4 bases outside the gene matches. The clonotype originates from a female donor with multiple sclerosis, enrolled in a pregnancy study. The chain couples TRBV6-1 to TRBJ2-7, with 14 bases that match TRBD2. Sequencing was performed on peripheral blood, taken in the first trimester of pregnancy. The CDR3 nucleotides read TGTGCCAGCAGTGAAGTGGGGACTAGCGGGGGAACCTACGAGCAGTACTTC. It codes for CASSEVGTSGGTYEQYF.